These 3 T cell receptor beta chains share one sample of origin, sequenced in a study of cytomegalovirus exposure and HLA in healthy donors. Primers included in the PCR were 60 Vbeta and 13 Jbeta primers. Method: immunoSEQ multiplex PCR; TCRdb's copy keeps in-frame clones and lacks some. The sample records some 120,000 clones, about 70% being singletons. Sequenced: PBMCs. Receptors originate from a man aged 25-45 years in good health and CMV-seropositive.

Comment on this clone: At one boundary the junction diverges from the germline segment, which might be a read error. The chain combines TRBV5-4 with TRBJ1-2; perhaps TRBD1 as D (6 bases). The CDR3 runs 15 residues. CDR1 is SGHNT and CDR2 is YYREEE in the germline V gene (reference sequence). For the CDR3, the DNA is TGTGCCAGCAGCTTCTCGGGGGGCGCGGCCTATGGCTACCCCTTC. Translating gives CASSFSGGAAYGYPF.

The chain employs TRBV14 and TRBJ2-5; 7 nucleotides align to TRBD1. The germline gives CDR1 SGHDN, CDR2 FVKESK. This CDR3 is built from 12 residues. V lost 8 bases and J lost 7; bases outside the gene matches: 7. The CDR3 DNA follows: TGTGCCAGCTCCACAGGGGCCGTGACCCAGTACTTC. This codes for CASSTGAVTQYF. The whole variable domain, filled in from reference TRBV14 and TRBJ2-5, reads EAGVTQFPSHSVIEKGQTVTLRCDPISGHDNLYWYRRVMGKEIKFLLHFVKESKQDESGMPNNRFLAERTGGTYSTLKVQPAELEDSGVYFCASSTGAVTQYFGPGTRLLVL.

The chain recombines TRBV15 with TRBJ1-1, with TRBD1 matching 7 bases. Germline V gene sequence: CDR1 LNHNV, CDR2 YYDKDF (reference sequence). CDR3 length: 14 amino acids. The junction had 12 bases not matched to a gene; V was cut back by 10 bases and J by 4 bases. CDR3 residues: CASSGGGRSTEAFF. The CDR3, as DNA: TGTGCCAGCTCGGGAGGGGGCCGGAGCACTGAAGCTTTCTTT. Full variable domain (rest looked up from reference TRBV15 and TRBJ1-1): DAMVIQNPRYQVTQFGKPVTLSCSQTLNHNVMYWYQQKSSQAPKLLFHYYDKDFNNEADTPDNFQSRRPNTSFCFLDIRSPGLGDTAMYLCASSGGGRSTEAFFGQGTRLTVV.